These 22 T cell receptor beta chains came from one sample sequenced in a study of shared clonotypes between healthy human individuals. The assay was immunoSEQ multiplex PCR, and TCRdb's table has in-frame clones only and misses some. The sample yields hundreds of thousands of clones, about 95% seen once. Sequencing was carried out using naive CD4+ T cells sorted from blood. The subset here: CD45RA+ positively selected. These receptor sequences come from a woman between 25 and 40 years old in good health.

This clone was observed a few times. CDR3 residues: CASSIRRENTIYF. DNA for the CDR3: TGTGCCAGCAGTATCCGACGGGAGAACACCATATATTTT. This chain joins TRBV28 and TRBJ1-3; D not certain. The germline V and J ends were trimmed by 5 bases and 7 bases, with 12 bases remaining between them. The germline CDR1 and CDR2 sequences are MDHEN and SYDVKM. The CDR3 is 13 amino acids.

The chain joins TRBV10-3 to TRBJ2-5; 8 nucleotides line up with TRBD2. The J call could be wrong; TRBJ2-7 is a better fit for the DNA end. From germline, CDR1 is ENHRY and CDR2 SYGVKD. The CDR3 has 13 residues. CDR3 residues: CAISLREVYEQYF. CDR3 coding DNA: TGTGCCATCAGTTTGCGGGAGGTCTACGAGCAGTACTTC.

This rearrangement joins TRBV5-1 to TRBJ2-4; D may correspond to TRBD1 or TRBD2 (5 bases each). The V gene's germline CDR1 is SGHRS and CDR2 YFSETQ. The germline V and J ends were trimmed by 0 bases and 7 bases, with 8 bases remaining between them. CDR3 length: 13 amino acids. CDR3 DNA: TGCGCCAGCAGCTTGGAGGGACGGAACATTCAGTACTTC. Translated: CASSLEGRNIQYF.

This chain links TRBV5-1 with TRBJ2-5; D gene uncertain. This CDR3 is built from 15 residues. Between the trimmed V and J ends, which lost 1 base and 2 bases, there was a span of 12 bases. Germline V gives CDR1 SGHRS, CDR2 YFSETQ. CDR3 sequence reads: CASSLSGRIQETQYF. CDR3 in DNA: TGCGCCAGCAGCTTGTCCGGACGGATACAAGAGACCCAGTACTTC.

The rearrangement links TRBV27 to TRBJ2-1, with 12 bases matching TRBD2. The CDR3 sequence is 15 residues long. Unmatched junction bases numbered 3, after V lost 6 bases and J lost 3 bases. Germline lookup yields CDR1 MNHEY and CDR2 SMNVEV (reference sequence). CDR3 protein: CASRLLAGGYNEQFF. The CDR3, as DNA: TGTGCCAGCAGACTACTAGCGGGAGGCTACAATGAGCAGTTCTTC.

The chain has TRBV2 and TRBJ2-7; no clear D gene. Germline V gene lookup returns CDR1 SNHLY and CDR2 FYNNEI. This CDR3 spans 12 amino acids. V lost 3 bases and J lost 3, with 6 bases in between. The CDR3 loop is CASSDGLYEQYF. The DNA for the CDR3 is TGTGCCAGCAGTGATGGGCTCTACGAGCAGTACTTC.

J is TRBJ2-1 and V is TRBV7-9, with a weak D call TRBD1 (6 bases). CDR3 length: 15 amino acids. Per germline, CDR1 SEHNR and CDR2 FQNEAQ (reference sequence). Trimming cost V 0 bases and J 5 bases, with 11 bases left between them. CDR3 protein: CASSLAGQFHNEQFF. For the CDR3, the DNA is TGTGCCAGCAGCTTAGCAGGACAGTTTCACAATGAGCAGTTCTTC.

The V call is TRBV28, the J call TRBJ2-5; 13 nucleotides match TRBD2. CDR3 length: 17 residues. Germline CDR1 and CDR2: MDHEN and SYDVKM. The V and J ends lost 2 bases and 5 bases, in that order; junction bases with no gene match: 8. CDR3 nucleotides: TGTGCCAGCAGTTTACGCACGGGACTAGCGGGAATGGAGACCCAGTACTTC. It yields the protein CASSLRTGLAGMETQYF.

The gene calls are TRBV7-9 and TRBJ2-7, with 7 bases identical to TRBD2. The CDR3 extends over 15 amino acids. V dropped 4 bases and J dropped 2; count of bases not matched to a gene: 8. Germline assignment: CDR1 SEHNR and CDR2 FQNEAQ (reference sequence). DNA of the CDR3: TGTGCCAGCAGCTCTCCGGGACTACAAGCCTACGAGCAGTACTTC. This codes for CASSSPGLQAYEQYF.

The chain recombines TRBV2 with TRBJ2-2; 16 nucleotides match TRBD2. Germline lookup yields CDR1 SNHLY and CDR2 FYNNEI. J lost 6 bases, V lost 4 bases, and 8 bases had no gene match. The CDR3 is 18 residues long. The CDR3 spells CASSAGGLAGGRSGELFF. As DNA, the CDR3 is TGTGCCAGCAGTGCTGGGGGACTAGCGGGAGGGAGGTCCGGGGAGCTGTTTTTT. The whole variable domain, remainder taken from reference TRBV2 and TRBJ2-2, is EPEVTQTPSHQVTQMGQEVILRCVPISNHLYFYWYRQILGQKVEFLVSFYNNEISEKSEIFDDQFSVERPDGSNFTLKIRSTKLEDSAMYFCASSAGGLAGGRSGELFFGEGSRLTVL.

V gene TRBV5-1 combines with J gene TRBJ1-1; TRBD1 is a possible D gene (6 bases). The V end lost 4 bases, the J end lost 2 bases, and 12 bases lay between the germline ends. Germline CDR1 is SGHRS and CDR2 is YFSETQ. The CDR3 runs 14 residues. The CDR3 is CASSTTGTNTEAFF. The CDR3 region has the DNA TGCGCCAGCAGCACGACAGGCACTAACACTGAAGCTTTCTTT.

This chain connects TRBV5-1 to TRBJ2-7, with 13 bases identical to TRBD2. The V segment lost 5 bases and the J segment 3 bases; nucleotides outside the gene matches: 5. The CDR3 length is 15 residues. The germline V gene has CDR1 SGHRS and CDR2 YFSETQ. CDR3 bases: TGCGCCAGCAGAGCTGGGACTAGCGGGGTCTACGAGCAGTACTTC. Residues: CASRAGTSGVYEQYF.

The chain couples TRBV27 to TRBJ2-1; the D gene is possibly TRBD1 (5 bases). CDR3 length equals 13 residues. Trimming left V 4 bases short and J 8 bases short, with 12 bases between. CDR1 and CDR2 (germline): MNHEY, SMNVEV (reference sequence). CDR3 DNA: TGTGCCAGCAGTTCTTATAGGGGCGATGAGCAGTTCTTC. Translating gives CASSSYRGDEQFF.

The chain employs TRBV15 and TRBJ1-4; D uncertain. V was clipped by 0 bases and J by 6 bases, with 11 bases between them. The germline CDR1 and CDR2 sequences are LNHNV and YYDKDF (reference sequence). The CDR3 totals 15 residues. CDR3 region: CATSRDRGEHEKLFF. CDR3 bases: TGTGCCACCAGCAGAGATAGAGGTGAACATGAAAAACTGTTTTTT.

A single count supports this clone. J is TRBJ1-1 and V is TRBV4-1; no firm D call. From germline, CDR1 is MGHRA and CDR2 YSYEKL. The CDR3 is 14 amino acids. Trimming removed 3 bases at V and 1 base at J, with 9 bases between. Here the CDR3 reads CASSHNNKNTEAFF. In DNA, the CDR3 is TGCGCCAGCAGCCACAATAATAAGAACACTGAAGCTTTCTTT.

The V call is TRBV5-1, the J call TRBJ1-1; D may be TRBD1 (5 bases). Germline-derived CDR1 and CDR2 are SGHRS and YFSETQ. The CDR3 contains 14 residues. V lost 0 bases and J lost 1, with 7 bases in between. CDR3 coding DNA: TGCGCCAGCAGCTTGGGCAGGGAGAACACTGAAGCTTTCTTT. Amino acids: CASSLGRENTEAFF. Supplemented by reference TRBV5-1 and TRBJ1-1, the full variable domain reads KAGVTQTPRYLIKTRGQQVTLSCSPISGHRSVSWYQQTPGQGLQFLFEYFSETQRNKGNFPGRFSGRQFSNSRSEMNVSTLELGDSALYLCASSLGRENTEAFFGQGTRLTVV.

V usage is TRBV11-2 and J usage is TRBJ2-1; TRBD2 aligns across 10 bases. Germline CDR1 is SGHAT and CDR2 is FQNNGV. V lost 5 bases and J lost 8; bases outside the gene matches: 15. The CDR3 has 17 amino acids. The CDR3 coding sequence is TGTGCCAGCAGCCCTCGCTTTCTAGCGGGAGTCTTGGATGAGCAGTTCTTC. As protein: CASSPRFLAGVLDEQFF.

This clone was seen once. The genes are TRBV12-2 and TRBJ2-7; the listed D gene, TRBD1, was not tested against the DNA. TRBV12-2 is classified as a pseudogene. The CDR3 spans 13 residues. CDR3 DNA sequence: TGTGCAAGTCGCCCGAGGGGGCCCTACGAGCAGTACTTC. It is translated as CASRPRGPYEQYF.

The V gene is TRBV28, the J gene TRBJ1-1, with 7 bases fitting TRBD1. The ends lost 9 bases at V and 2 bases at J; junction bases unmatched: 12. The length of the CDR3 is 15 residues. Germline CDR1 and CDR2: MDHEN and SYDVKM. DNA of the CDR3: TGTGCCAGGAAGCTCGAGGAGGGGGCCAACACTGAAGCTTTCTTT. Residues: CARKLEEGANTEAFF. Filled out from reference TRBV28 and TRBJ1-1, the complete variable domain reads DVKVTQSSRYLVKRTGEKVFLECVQDMDHENMFWYRQDPGLGLRLIYFSYDVKMKEKGDIPEGYSVSREKKERFSLILESASTNQTSMYLCARKLEEGANTEAFFGQGTRLTVV.

The genes are TRBV7-2 and TRBJ1-4; tentative D call: TRBD1 (5 bases). The V gene lost 6 bases and the J gene lost 7 bases, with 12 bases spanning the gap. CDR3 length: 13 amino acids. Germline V gene sequence: CDR1 SGHTA, CDR2 FQGNSA. Here the CDR3 reads CASRYSGSEKLFF. CDR3 DNA: TGTGCCAGCAGGTATTCAGGGAGTGAAAAACTGTTTTTT.

The gene calls are TRBV7-9 and TRBJ1-3, with 7 bases aligning to TRBD1. J was trimmed by 3 bases and V by 3 bases; bases with no gene match: 2. Germline V gives CDR1 SEHNR, CDR2 FQNEAQ (reference sequence). The CDR3 has 14 amino acids. As DNA, the CDR3 is TGTGCCAGCAGCTTCGGGACAGTTGGAAACACCATATATTTT. Its protein product is CASSFGTVGNTIYF. Looking up the rest from reference TRBV7-9 and TRBJ1-3 gives the full variable domain: DTGVSQNPRHKITKRGQNVTFRCDPISEHNRLYWYRQTLGQGPEFLTYFQNEAQLEKSRLLSDRFSAERPKGSFSTLEIQRTEQGDSAMYLCASSFGTVGNTIYFGEGSWLTVV.

The V gene is TRBV19, the J gene TRBJ2-6; D perhaps matches TRBD1 (6 bases). Trimming removed 3 bases from V and 4 bases from J, with 7 bases in between. The CDR3 length is 14 residues. Germline V gene sequence: CDR1 LNHDA, CDR2 SQIVND (reference sequence). The CDR3 reads CASSMGAGANVLTF. The CDR3, as DNA: TGTGCCAGTAGTATGGGGGCAGGGGCCAACGTCCTGACTTTC.